Listed below are T cell receptor beta chains from one sample, sequenced in a study of shared clonotypes between healthy human individuals. Sequenced by immunoSEQ multiplex PCR; TCRdb stores in-frame clones only, minus some. The sample records 1.5 million to 2.5 million clones, about 95% being singletons. Sequencing used naive CD8+ T cells sorted from blood. These receptors all stem from a man between 18 and 29 years old in good health. Each CDR3 is given with its conserved first and last residue. D genes are given only for firm matches. Expanded clones are given a class, and other clones once, few, many or no size at all.

j_call | d_call | clone_size | v_call | cdr3_nt | cdr3_aa
TRBJ1-1 | TRBD1 | . | TRBV6-1 | TGTGCCAGCAGTGAACCGACTCCTCAGGGGGCAGTCACTGAAGCTTTCTTT | CASSEPTPQGAVTEAFF
TRBJ2-7 | TRBD1 | . | TRBV7-9 | TGTGCCAGCACTGGGGACAGGGGCTCCTACGAGCAGTACTTC | CASTGDRGSYEQYF
TRBJ1-4 | . | . | TRBV7-9 | TGTGCCAGCAGCGTGAATGAAAAACTGTTTTTT | CASSVNEKLFF
TRBJ2-7 | . | . | TRBV10-2 | TGCGCCACTGGACAGTCCTACGAGCAGTACTTC | CATGQSYEQYF
TRBJ2-1 | . | . | TRBV30 | TGTGCCTGGAGCCTGGCCCCCGGATGGTGGCATGAGCAGTTCTTC | CAWSLAPGWWHEQFF
TRBJ1-2 | . | . | TRBV29-1 | TGCAGCGTTGAAGATGAGGCAGGAACTAACTATGGCTACACCTTC | CSVEDEAGTNYGYTF
TRBJ2-7 | TRBD2 | . | TRBV6-6 | TGTGCCAGCAGTTACACCCCGGGGGGGCAAGGCTACGAGCAGTACTTC | CASSYTPGGQGYEQYF
TRBJ2-5 | TRBD1 | . | TRBV6-6 | TGTGCCAGCAGTTCTCACGGGACAGGGTTCGAGACCCAGTACTTC | CASSSHGTGFETQYF
TRBJ2-2 | . | . | TRBV11-3 | TGTGCCAGCAGCTTAGAGGGCACTTTAGGGTCCGCCGGGGAGCTGTTTTTT | CASSLEGTLGSAGELFF
TRBJ2-7 | . | . | TRBV19 | TGTGCCAGTAGCCCGGGGCTACGGGGATACGAGCAGTACTTC | CASSPGLRGYEQYF
TRBJ1-3 | . | . | TRBV10-2 | TGCGCCAGCAGAGCTGACACCGGAAACACCATATATTTT | CASRADTGNTIYF
TRBJ2-7 | . | . | TRBV4-1 | TGCGCCAGCAGCCAAGGGTCGTGGGACCGATACGAGCAGTACTTC | CASSQGSWDRYEQYF
TRBJ2-7 | TRBD1 | . | TRBV9 | TGTGCCAGCAGCGCATCCGGGACAGGGGTCTACGAGCAGTACTTC | CASSASGTGVYEQYF
TRBJ1-1 | . | . | TRBV6-5 | TGTGCCAGCAGTTACTTAGGACGATTGGACACTGAAGCTTTCTTT | CASSYLGRLDTEAFF
TRBJ1-5 | . | . | TRBV29-1 | TGCAGCGTTGGAAGGGCTACTCAGCCCCAGCATTTT | CSVGRATQPQHF
TRBJ1-1 | . | . | TRBV6-5 | TGTGCCAGCAGTTACGACAGGTACACTGAAGCTTTCTTT | CASSYDRYTEAFF
TRBJ2-7 | . | once | TRBV6-1 | TGTGCCAGCAGTTTCAGCAGGGGCGAGCAGTACTTC | CASSFSRGEQYF
TRBJ2-1 | TRBD2 | . | TRBV6-6 | TGTGCCAGCACGCTAGCGGGAGGTGTAAATGAGCAGTTCTTC | CASTLAGGVNEQFF
TRBJ1-1 | TRBD1 | . | TRBV6-5 | TGTGCCAGCAGTTACGGGAACGGACAGGGGTTAGCTTTCTTT | CASSYGNGQGLAFF